Following are 30 T cell receptor beta chains from one sample sequenced in a study of CD8 T cells in Susac syndrome. Reverse transcription of about 0.45 to 1 ug RNA was carried out with random hexamers. TCRdb passed the immunoSEQ multiplex PCR reads through MiXCR, listing each CDR3 protein once. This sample carries 160,000 or so distinct CDR3 sequences, 85% to 95% of them seen once, and the ten largest clones take roughly 0.16%. Sequenced input: CD8+ T cells from PBMCs. These receptors all come from a human donor with multiple sclerosis.

The V and J genes are TRBV13 and TRBJ2-3; the match to TRBD2 covers 8 bases. With V trimmed by 1 base and J by 3 bases, 9 bases remained unmatched. Germline CDR1 is PRHDT and CDR2 is FYEKMQ (reference sequence). This CDR3 is built from 17 residues. Here the CDR3 DNA reads TGTGCCAGCAGCTTAGCGGGTGCGGGAGGAAGAACAGATACGCAGTATTTT. Its protein product is CASSLAGAGGRTDTQYF.

The chain employs TRBV5-1 and TRBJ1-1, with D possibly TRBD1 on 5 matching bases. Trimming pared 0 bases from V and 8 bases from J, leaving 8 bases between. Germline-derived CDR1 and CDR2 are SGHRS and YFSETQ. The CDR3 is 12 amino acids. Here the CDR3 DNA reads TGCGCCAGCAGCTTGGGGGGGAGAGAAGCTTTCTTT. This gives the protein CASSLGGREAFF. Combining the CDR3 with reference TRBV5-1 and TRBJ1-1 gives the whole variable domain KAGVTQTPRYLIKTRGQQVTLSCSPISGHRSVSWYQQTPGQGLQFLFEYFSETQRNKGNFPGRFSGRQFSNSRSEMNVSTLELGDSALYLCASSLGGREAFFGQGTRLTVV.

This clonotype occurred a few times. The gene calls are TRBV29-1 and TRBJ2-1, with TRBD2 matching over 11 bases. V trimming: 6 bases; J trimming: 6 bases; junction bases outside the gene matches: 7. CDR3 size: 14 residues. Germline loops: CDR1 SQVTM, CDR2 ANQGSEA. CDR3 sequence reads: CSVGSGRATNEQFF. The CDR3 DNA reads TGCAGCGTCGGTAGCGGGAGGGCAACCAATGAGCAGTTCTTC.

The CDR3 nucleotides read TGCGCCAGCAGCTTGTTAGTGAGGTATCCCCCCGAGGGCGAGCAGTACTTC. Its protein product is CASSLLVRYPPEGEQYF. The chain carries TRBV5-1 and TRBJ2-7, with D perhaps TRBD2 (5 bases). This CDR3 has 17 amino acids. Germline V lookup: CDR1 SGHRS, CDR2 YFSETQ. V was pared by 1 base and J by 6 bases, with 23 bases between.

The chain uses TRBV19 and TRBJ2-7; the match to TRBD1 covers 9 bases. The assigned J gene may be wrong: the sequence end matches TRBJ2-1 better. This CDR3 has 15 residues. In germline, CDR1 is LNHDA, CDR2 SQIVND (reference sequence). CDR3 residues: CASAFWGQGSYEQFF. The CDR3 DNA follows: TGTGCCAGTGCCTTCTGGGGACAGGGCTCTTACGAGCAGTTCTTC.

CDR3 sequence (DNA): TGTGCCAGCAGCCAAGTTCCGAGCGGGAGGACCACGAACACCGGGGAGCTGTTTTTT. Protein sequence: CASSQVPSGRTTNTGELFF. V usage is TRBV3-1 and J usage is TRBJ2-2, with 9 bases that match TRBD2. The CDR3 has 19 amino acids. The V and J ends lost 1 base and 0 bases, in that order; junction bases with no gene match: 9. The germline gives CDR1 LGHDT, CDR2 YNNKEL (reference sequence).

V and J are TRBV9 and TRBJ1-2; no firm D call. The CDR3 runs 12 residues. V dropped 4 bases and J dropped 5 bases, with 9 bases sitting between them. Germline values: CDR1 SGDLS, CDR2 YYNGEE. Here the CDR3 DNA reads TGTGCCAGCAGCACCCTAGGGTATGGCTACACCTTC. Translated, it gives CASSTLGYGYTF.

This chain joins TRBV9 and TRBJ1-5; 9 bases align to TRBD1. This CDR3 has 15 amino acids. The germline V gene has CDR1 SGDLS and CDR2 YYNGEE. V lost 4 bases, J lost 5 bases, and 7 bases stayed unmatched. DNA for the CDR3: TGTGCCAGCAGCACGAGCCGGGACAGGGATCAGCCCCAGCATTTT. Amino acids: CASSTSRDRDQPQHF.

This sequence joins TRBV6-1 and TRBJ2-7; 12 bases line up with TRBD2. Germline V gives CDR1 MNHNS, CDR2 SASEGT. The V segment lost 8 bases and the J segment 3 bases; nucleotides outside the gene matches: 14. The CDR3 consists of 17 residues. CDR3 sequence reads: CASEDWTSGTGGYEQYF. CDR3 coding DNA: TGTGCCAGCGAGGACTGGACTAGCGGGACCGGGGGCTACGAGCAGTACTTC.

This rearrangement joins TRBV27 to TRBJ1-2, with D hard to call. Trimming cost V 7 bases and J 8 bases, with 11 bases left between them. The CDR3 totals 11 residues. Germline values: CDR1 MNHEY, CDR2 SMNVEV (reference sequence). The CDR3 nucleotides read TGTGCCAGCATGTCTGGGTTCGGCTACACCTTC. Protein: CASMSGFGYTF.

The rearrangement joins TRBV20-1 to TRBJ2-7; D could derive from TRBD1 or TRBD2 (5 bases each). This CDR3 is 15 amino acids long. CDR1 DFQATT and CDR2 SNEGSKA come from the germline V gene (reference sequence). Between the trimmed V and J ends, which lost 1 base and 2 bases, there was a span of 15 bases. The CDR3 sequence: CSARASGTVAYEQYF. Here the CDR3 DNA reads TGCAGTGCTAGAGCCTCCGGGACGGTTGCCTACGAGCAGTACTTC.

V usage is TRBV20-1 and J usage is TRBJ2-7; D is undetermined. CDR1 is DFQATT, CDR2 SNEGSKA, per germline (reference sequence). The CDR3 covers 13 residues. The V gene lost 0 bases and the J gene lost 2 bases, with 8 bases spanning the gap. CDR3 amino acids: CSARDLYTYEQYF. Written as DNA, the CDR3 is TGCAGTGCTAGAGATCTCTATACCTACGAGCAGTACTTC.

This rearrangement joins TRBV15 to TRBJ2-7; no definite D call. Germline values: CDR1 LNHNV, CDR2 YYDKDF (reference sequence). This CDR3 contains 16 residues. The ends were cut back, 0 bases at V and 2 bases at J, with 14 bases in the middle. CDR3: CATSRDRWGSAYEQYF. The CDR3 nucleotides are TGTGCCACCAGCAGAGACAGGTGGGGTTCGGCCTACGAGCAGTACTTC.

This clonotype was seen a few times. V usage is TRBV6-1 and J usage is TRBJ2-2; D gene uncertain. V was trimmed by 3 bases and J by 6 bases, leaving 11 bases between them. The CDR3 is 14 residues long. Germline V gene lookup returns CDR1 MNHNS and CDR2 SASEGT. The CDR3 nucleotides are TGTGCCAGCAGTGAGGGTCCGACGGCCGGGGAGCTGTTTTTT. Residues: CASSEGPTAGELFF.

This clonotype came up once. V usage is TRBV7-9 and J usage is TRBJ1-1; no reliable D call. Trimming cost V 5 bases and J 3 bases, with 16 bases left between them. The CDR3 covers 15 residues. The V gene's germline CDR1 is SEHNR and CDR2 FQNEAQ (reference sequence). DNA for the CDR3: TGTGCCAGCAGCCCCCGCCCCGAGGTGGACACTGAAGCTTTCTTT. This encodes CASSPRPEVDTEAFF.

This sequence joins TRBV19 and TRBJ1-2; TRBD1 matches at 9 bases. J was trimmed by 8 bases and V by 8 bases; bases with no gene match: 9. The CDR3 has 13 amino acids. The germline V gene has CDR1 LNHDA and CDR2 SQIVND (reference sequence). Here the CDR3 DNA reads TGTGCCAGTTTGGACAGGGGATTGCTCGGCTACACCTTC. This translates into CASLDRGLLGYTF. The complete variable domain, with remaining parts taken from reference TRBV19 and TRBJ1-2, reads DGGITQSPKYLFRKEGQNVTLSCEQNLNHDAMYWYRQDPGQGLRLIYYSQIVNDFQKGDIAEGYSVSREKKESFPLTVTSAQKNPTAFYLCASLDRGLLGYTFGSGTRLTVV.

The rearrangement uses TRBV9 and TRBJ1-1; D ambiguous. The germline V and J ends were trimmed by 4 bases and 7 bases, with 14 bases remaining between them. The length of the CDR3 is 13 residues. CDR1 and CDR2 from the germline V gene are SGDLS and YYNGEE. The CDR3 protein is CASSPGGPREAFF. In DNA form, the CDR3 reads TGTGCCAGCAGCCCTGGAGGGCCTCGTGAAGCTTTCTTT.

This chain uses TRBV2 with TRBJ1-2, with D perhaps matching TRBD1 (5 bases). V dropped 6 bases and J dropped 4 bases, with 15 bases sitting between them. Germline values: CDR1 SNHLY, CDR2 FYNNEI. The CDR3 is made up of 14 amino acids. In DNA form, the CDR3 reads TGTGCCAGCAGGGACCAAGGACACCTCTATGGCTACACCTTC. It specifies CASRDQGHLYGYTF.

This chain uses TRBV20-1 with TRBJ1-2; D is ambiguous. The CDR3 consists of 11 residues. Germline assignment: CDR1 DFQATT and CDR2 SNEGSKA (reference sequence). The V gene lost 6 bases and the J gene lost 4 bases, with 9 bases spanning the gap. The CDR3 is CSAAPSYGYTF. The CDR3 DNA follows: TGCAGTGCAGCCCCAAGCTATGGCTACACCTTC.

The genes are TRBV30 and TRBJ2-1; the match to TRBD2 covers 9 bases. Trimming at V came to 3 bases and at J to 0 bases, leaving 9 bases not matched to a gene. The germline gives CDR1 GTSNPN, CDR2 SVGIG (reference sequence). The CDR3 consists of 17 residues. CDR3 sequence (DNA): TGTGCCTGGAGCTCTACCCTAGCGGGGAACTCCTACAATGAGCAGTTCTTC. Its translation: CAWSSTLAGNSYNEQFF. Using reference TRBV30 and TRBJ2-1 for the parts outside the CDR3, the full variable domain is SQTIHQWPATLVQPVGSPLSLECTVEGTSNPNLYWYRQAAGRGLQLLFYSVGIGQISSEVPQNLSASRPQDRQFILSSKKLLLSDSGFYLCAWSSTLAGNSYNEQFFGPGTRLTVL.

V and J are TRBV16 and TRBJ1-2; perhaps TRBD1 as D (5 bases). Germline CDR1 KGHSY, CDR2 FQNENV. The CDR3 covers 16 residues. The V gene lost 1 base and the J gene lost 3 bases, with 15 bases spanning the gap. Written as DNA, the CDR3 is TGTGCCAGCAGCCAATTGTCGGGGGGAAAGGACTATGGCTACACCTTC. It specifies CASSQLSGGKDYGYTF.

V gene TRBV5-1 combines with J gene TRBJ2-1; D might be TRBD1 (6 bases). The V end was cut by 5 bases, the J end by 3 bases, with 12 bases between. The CDR3 consists of 14 residues. CDR1 is SGHRS, CDR2 YFSETQ, per germline. CDR3 region: CASSRTDNYNEQFF. The DNA of the CDR3 is TGCGCCAGCAGTCGGACAGATAACTACAATGAGCAGTTCTTC.

The chain employs TRBV2 and TRBJ2-7; TRBD1 might be the D (5 bases). Trimming cost V 4 bases and J 0 bases, with 13 bases left between them. CDR1 SNHLY and CDR2 FYNNEI come from the germline V gene. The CDR3 length is 15 residues. CDR3: CASSGGSDSSYEQYF. Here the CDR3 DNA reads TGTGCCAGCAGTGGAGGCAGCGACAGCTCCTACGAGCAGTACTTC.

The chain couples TRBV9 to TRBJ2-1; D might be TRBD1 (6 bases). V was trimmed by 6 bases and J by 6 bases, leaving 7 bases between them. The germline V gene has CDR1 SGDLS and CDR2 YYNGEE. The CDR3 extends over 11 amino acids. The CDR3 region is CASTRGNEQFF. The CDR3 DNA sequence: TGTGCCAGCACCAGGGGCAATGAGCAGTTCTTC.

The rearrangement joins TRBV5-1 to TRBJ2-7; a possible D gene is TRBD1 (6 bases). Germline V CDR1 and CDR2: SGHRS, YFSETQ. Trimming cost V 4 bases and J 3 bases, with 11 bases left between them. The CDR3 totals 13 residues. CDR3 protein: CASSEDRYYEQYF. Here the CDR3 DNA reads TGCGCCAGCAGCGAGGACAGATACTACGAGCAGTACTTC.

The chain is built from TRBV7-9 and TRBJ2-2; TRBD1 agrees at 7 bases. Germline CDR1 and CDR2: SEHNR and FQNEAQ (reference sequence). The V segment lost 6 bases and the J segment 1 base; nucleotides outside the gene matches: 2. This CDR3 has 14 residues. CDR3 sequence reads: CASRRTGNTGELFF. CDR3 bases: TGTGCCAGCAGGCGGACAGGGAACACCGGGGAGCTGTTTTTT. Combining the CDR3 with reference TRBV7-9 and TRBJ2-2 gives the whole variable domain DTGVSQNPRHKITKRGQNVTFRCDPISEHNRLYWYRQTLGQGPEFLTYFQNEAQLEKSRLLSDRFSAERPKGSFSTLEIQRTEQGDSAMYLCASRRTGNTGELFFGEGSRLTVL.

This clonotype has just one count. The rearrangement links TRBV5-6 to TRBJ1-5, with 7 nucleotides matching TRBD1. V lost 5 bases and J lost 4; bases outside the gene matches: 9. The CDR3 has 15 amino acids. CDR1 and CDR2 (germline): SGHDT, YYEEEE. The CDR3 DNA reads as TGTGCCAGCAGTTCAGACAGGGTTGGAAATCAGCCCCAGCATTTT. It is translated as CASSSDRVGNQPQHF.

The genes are TRBV7-9 and TRBJ2-1; 10 bases match TRBD2. CDR1 and CDR2 from the germline V gene are SEHNR and FQNEAQ (reference sequence). The CDR3 is made up of 15 amino acids. Trimming removed 7 bases from V and 3 bases from J; junction bases left unmatched: 6. The DNA for the CDR3 is TGTGCCAGCACGCTAGCGGGGGTATACTACAATGAGCAGTTCTTC. Translated: CASTLAGVYYNEQFF.

This chain joins TRBV25-1 and TRBJ1-5, with D possibly matching TRBD1 (5 bases). The V end was cut by 6 bases, the J end by 0 bases, with 9 bases between. Germline loops: CDR1 MGHDK, CDR2 SYGVNS. The CDR3 totals 14 residues. The DNA of the CDR3 is TGTGCCAGCAGCAGACAGAATAGCAATCAGCCCCAGCATTTT. As protein: CASSRQNSNQPQHF.

The chain employs TRBV2 and TRBJ1-5; a possible D gene is TRBD1 (5 bases). Germline lookup yields CDR1 SNHLY and CDR2 FYNNEI. The V end was cut by 4 bases, the J end by 0 bases, with 13 bases between. The CDR3 totals 16 residues. The CDR3 region has the DNA TGTGCCAGCAGTGTTTTACAGGCCAGTAGCAATCAGCCCCAGCATTTT. It yields the protein CASSVLQASSNQPQHF.